A single sample gave rise to the 11 T cell receptor beta chains below, sequenced in a study of Ad26.COV2.S vaccination and SARS-CoV-2 variants. Data came from immunoSEQ multiplex PCR; TCRdb stores just in-frame clones and leaves some out. The sample has about 410,000 clones; 70% to 90% are singletons. The treatment was: around 19 received Ad26.COV2.S at low or high dose, single or two shots; roughly five received placebo; per-sample allocation not given. Samples analyzed were those drawn on day 63 after the first vaccine or placebo injection. Sequenced here: peripheral blood, sampled in a trial of Ad26.COV2.S vaccine versus placebo. The receptors come from a person between 18 and 65 years old who received the Ad26.COV2.S COVID-19 vaccine or a placebo.

In this sample, this clone turned up a few times. This chain links TRBV30 with TRBJ1-1; TRBD1 might be the D (6 bases). Trimming took 3 bases from V and 0 from J, leaving 8 bases between them. Germline V lookup: CDR1 GTSNPN, CDR2 SVGIG (reference sequence). CDR3 size: 13 residues. The CDR3 region has the DNA TGTGCCTGGAGGACAGGCATGAACACTGAAGCTTTCTTT. It is translated as CAWRTGMNTEAFF.

The rearrangement joins TRBV20-1 to TRBJ1-4; the D is unclear. The CDR3 totals 10 residues. Per the germline V gene, CDR1 is DFQATT and CDR2 is SNEGSKA (reference sequence). With 5 bases removed from V and 6 bases from J, the gap between germline ends came to 4 bases. This CDR3 is CSALHEKLFF. As DNA, the CDR3 is TGCAGTGCTTTACATGAAAAACTGTTTTTT.

This rearrangement joins TRBV15 to TRBJ2-1; 8 bases map to TRBD2. V trimming: 1 base; J trimming: 9 bases; junction bases outside the gene matches: 8. Germline values: CDR1 LNHNV, CDR2 YYDKDF (reference sequence). The CDR3 extends over 15 amino acids. CDR3 amino acids: CATSRGVGRAGEQFF. CDR3 DNA sequence: TGTGCCACCAGCAGAGGGGTCGGGAGGGCAGGTGAGCAGTTCTTC. Full variable domain (missing parts from reference TRBV15 and TRBJ2-1): DAMVIQNPRYQVTQFGKPVTLSCSQTLNHNVMYWYQQKSSQAPKLLFHYYDKDFNNEADTPDNFQSRRPNTSFCFLDIRSPGLGDTAMYLCATSRGVGRAGEQFFGPGTRLTVL.

The V and J genes are TRBV27 and TRBJ2-3, with D hard to call. Trimming shortened V by 6 bases and J by 6 bases, and 7 bases separated the two germline ends. Germline values: CDR1 MNHEY, CDR2 SMNVEV (reference sequence). The CDR3 extends over 11 amino acids. Written as DNA, the CDR3 is TGTGCCAGCAGCCTCAGGGATACGCAGTATTTT. This encodes CASSLRDTQYF.

This chain links TRBV4-1 with TRBJ1-3, with 10 bases identical to TRBD1. Germline assignment: CDR1 MGHRA and CDR2 YSYEKL. The V and J ends lost 3 bases and 3 bases, in that order; junction bases with no gene match: 14. The CDR3 extends over 19 amino acids. The CDR3 loop reads CASSHTRLQGQGVGNTIYF. The CDR3 DNA follows: TGCGCCAGCAGCCATACCCGCTTGCAAGGACAGGGGGTTGGAAACACCATATATTTT.

V usage is TRBV11-3 and J usage is TRBJ1-2; 7 positions agree with TRBD1. Germline V gene data show CDR1 as SGHNT and CDR2 as YENEEA. CDR3 length: 17 residues. The trim removed 5 bases at V and 4 bases at J, leaving 16 bases unmatched. CDR3 bases: TGTGCCAGCAGCCCGCCTCCCGGGACAGCTCCTGGCTATGGCTACACCTTC. It encodes CASSPPPGTAPGYGYTF.

V and J are TRBV29-1 and TRBJ2-7, with D tentatively TRBD1 or TRBD2 (5 bases each). The ends were cut back, 7 bases at V and 0 bases at J, with 7 bases in the middle. Germline CDR1 is SQVTM and CDR2 is ANQGSEA. The CDR3 is 11 residues long. CDR3 region: CSAGRSYEQYF. In nucleotides, the CDR3 is TGCAGCGCGGGACGCTCCTACGAGCAGTACTTC.

The chain carries TRBV28 and TRBJ2-4; 9 nucleotides align to TRBD2. The junction had 6 bases not matched to a gene; V was cut back by 5 bases and J by 7 bases. The CDR3 consists of 14 residues. The V gene's germline CDR1 is MDHEN and CDR2 SYDVKM. CDR3 DNA: TGTGCCAGCAGTCCGGGACTAGCTAGGAACATTCAGTACTTC. This encodes CASSPGLARNIQYF.

This rearrangement joins TRBV24-1 to TRBJ2-7, with 9 nucleotides matching TRBD1. The CDR3 runs to 14 residues. Trimming at V came to 9 bases and at J to 1 base, leaving 6 bases not matched to a gene. Germline V gives CDR1 KGHDR, CDR2 SFDVKD. The CDR3 loop reads CATGGQGVSYEQYF. CDR3 DNA: TGTGCCACCGGGGGACAGGGCGTATCCTACGAGCAGTACTTC.

This sequence joins TRBV28 and TRBJ2-1; a weak D match, TRBD2 (6 bases). The ends were cut back, 6 bases at V and 0 bases at J, with 12 bases in the middle. This CDR3 has 15 residues. The V gene's germline CDR1 is MDHEN and CDR2 SYDVKM. CDR3 coding DNA: TGTGCCAGCAGGTTTAGCGGTAGCTCCTACAATGAGCAGTTCTTC. Its protein is CASRFSGSSYNEQFF.

The V call is TRBV10-3, the J call TRBJ2-1; 9 bases are shared with TRBD2. V gave up 4 bases and J gave up 4 bases; unmatched junction bases: 5. Germline CDR1 ENHRY, CDR2 SYGVKD. There are 15 residues in the CDR3. DNA of the CDR3: TGTGCCATCAGTGGGCCTAGCGGGATATACAATGAGCAGTTCTTC. Translating it yields CAISGPSGIYNEQFF.